The present entry profiles one TCR beta chain with its context. The source of the sample is a study of early stage breast cancer tumors. Generated by immunoSEQ multiplex PCR, the TCRdb table keeps only in-frame clones and is missing some. The sample shows 50,000 to 65,000 clones, roughly 80% of them seen only once. V trimming: 7 bases; J trimming: 8 bases; junction bases outside the gene matches: 8. CDR1 is LNHDA, CDR2 SQIVND, per germline (reference sequence). There are 13 residues in the CDR3. What was sequenced was blood. The receptor was derived from a person aged 25 to 39 with breast cancer. The V and J genes are TRBV19 and TRBJ1-2, with TRBD1 matching over 9 bases. CDR3 DNA sequence: TGTGCCAGTAATCCGGGACAGGGTTACGGCTACACCTTC. This gives the protein CASNPGQGYGYTF.